This T cell receptor (beta chain) is drawn from a study of vaccination and CD4 T cells after COVID-19. Study as a whole: Overlapping spike peptides of SARS-CoV-2, HCoV-NL63, HCoV-OC43 and HCoV-229E were used, and cells were stimulated with them. The study, taken as a whole, reports: Median numbers of SARS-CoV-2-reactive clonotypes increased from 21 to 38 (not a significant change).

Oncomine TCR Beta short-read sequencing was applied to DNA from cultured CD4+ T cells. MiXCR was run by TCRdb on the PCR reads, yielding one entry per CDR3 protein. The table has more than 20,000 distinct CDR3 sequences, approximately 50% seen once. This clonotype was seen only a few times. The antigen is undetermined. This sample's treatment: roughly 10-day PBMC culture with coronavirus spike peptide pools or control peptides (ViraFEST assay). Once peptide pools had expanded antigen-specific T cells, ViraFEST sequenced TCRs. From the approximately ten-day cultures, CD4+ T cells were isolated by negative selection. The origin of this receptor is a human donor who had recovered from COVID-19. Sequenced input: CD4+ T cells from blood, cultured in vitro.

This chain's CDR3 is CSASIAGEGTGELFF. Here the CDR3 DNA reads TGCAGTGCTAGTATAGCGGGAGAGGGGACCGGGGAGCTGTTTTTT. This chain uses TRBV20-1 with TRBJ2-2, with 9 positions matching TRBD2. The CDR3 runs to 15 residues. J was trimmed by 5 bases and V by 3 bases; bases with no gene match: 7. CDR1 DFQATT and CDR2 SNEGSKA come from the germline V gene (reference sequence).